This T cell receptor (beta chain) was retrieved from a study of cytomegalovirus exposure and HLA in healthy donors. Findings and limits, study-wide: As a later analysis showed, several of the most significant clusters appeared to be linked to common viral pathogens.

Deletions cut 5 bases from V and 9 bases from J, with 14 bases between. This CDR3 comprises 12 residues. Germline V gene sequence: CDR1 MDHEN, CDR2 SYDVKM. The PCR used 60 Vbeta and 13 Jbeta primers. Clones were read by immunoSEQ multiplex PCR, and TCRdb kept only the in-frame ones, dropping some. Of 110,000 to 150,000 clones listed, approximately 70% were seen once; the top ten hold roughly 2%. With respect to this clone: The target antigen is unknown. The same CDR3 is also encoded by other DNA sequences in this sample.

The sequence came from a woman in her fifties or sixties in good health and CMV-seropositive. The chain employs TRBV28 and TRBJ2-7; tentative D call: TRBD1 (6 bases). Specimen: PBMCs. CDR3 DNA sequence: TGTGCCAGCAGTGCTGACAGGACGGGGCAGTACTTC. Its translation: CASSADRTGQYF.